This is a list of T cell receptor beta chains from one sample in a study of blood T cell repertoires in COVID-19. Generated by immunoSEQ multiplex PCR, the TCRdb table keeps only in-frame clones and is missing some. The profile shows under 200,000 clones, about 86% of them singletons. The sample consisted of peripheral blood. The receptors shown here come from a man aged 25-45 years with active or convalescent COVID-19. CDR3s include the opening cysteine and the closing phenylalanine or tryptophan. D genes are given only for firm matches. A row's size may be missing; if present it is once, few, many or a size class.

clone size | J gene | V gene | D gene | CDR3 protein | CDR3 DNA
once | TRBJ2-2 | TRBV27 | . | CASSYQGGGELFF | TGTGCCAGCAGTTACCAGGGCGGCGGGGAGCTGTTTTTT
few | TRBJ1-2 | TRBV19 | . | CASSTPLVDGYTF | TGTGCCAGTAGTACCCCCCTAGTGGATGGCTACACCTTC
few | TRBJ1-2 | TRBV21-1 | . | CASSGGGPRAKHYYGYTF | TGTGCCAGCAGCGGGGGGGGACCTAGGGCCAAGCACTACTATGGCTACACCTTC
. | TRBJ1-2 | TRBV6-5 | TRBD1 | CASSYIKGASGYTF | TGTGCCAGCAGTTACATTAAGGGGGCCTCTGGCTACACCTTC
few | TRBJ1-2 | TRBV5-5 | . | CASSLEAGDYGYTF | TGTGCCAGCAGCTTGGAAGCGGGTGACTATGGCTACACCTTC
few | TRBJ2-3 | TRBV5-1 | . | CASSGQPSTDTQYF | TGCGCCAGCAGCGGACAGCCCAGCACAGATACGCAGTATTTT
. | TRBJ1-6 | TRBV7-8 | . | CASSLIRPYNSPLHF | TGTGCCAGCAGCTTAATTCGTCCCTATAATTCACCCCTCCACTTT
. | TRBJ2-7 | TRBV30 | . | CAWAQGSYEQYF | TGTGCCTGGGCCCAGGGGTCCTACGAGCAGTACTTC
. | TRBJ2-7 | TRBV6-5 | TRBD1 | CASSYRDRVVQYF | TGTGCCAGCAGTTATCGAGACAGGGTAGTGCAGTACTTC
. | TRBJ1-1 | TRBV25-1 | . | CASSDGGMNTEAFF | TGTGCCAGCAGTGACGGCGGTATGAACACTGAAGCTTTCTTT
. | TRBJ2-7 | TRBV6-2/TRBV6-3 | . | CASSRVAGPYEQYF | TGTGCCAGCAGTCGTGTCGCAGGGCCCTACGAGCAGTACTTC
few | TRBJ1-2 | TRBV18 | TRBD1 | CASAPKTGSGYTF | TGTGCCAGCGCTCCGAAGACAGGGTCGGGCTACACCTTC
. | TRBJ2-4 | TRBV6-5 | TRBD1 | CASSQPGQGAHIQYF | TGTGCCAGCAGCCAACCGGGACAGGGGGCACACATTCAGTACTTC
once | TRBJ1-4 | TRBV27 | . | CASRPGRREVEKLFF | TGTGCCAGCAGGCCGGGACGCCGGGAGGTTGAAAAACTGTTTTTT
. | TRBJ1-2 | TRBV12-3/TRBV12-4 | TRBD1 | CASSRQGSYGYTF | TGTGCCAGCAGTCGACAGGGTAGCTATGGCTACACCTTC
. | TRBJ1-3 | TRBV5-1 | TRBD1 | CASSLASGGASAGNTIYF | TGCGCCAGCAGCTTGGCCTCAGGGGGCGCGTCTGCCGGAAACACCATATATTTT